Each of the 11 T cell receptor beta chains below was sequenced from the same sample in a study of shared clonotypes between healthy human individuals. Terminally differentiated effector memory CD45RA+ cells were excluded by CCR7 positive selection of CD45RO-negative cells. The repertoire was sequenced with immunoSEQ multiplex PCR; TCRdb's copy has only in-frame clones and lacks some. The table lists more than 2 million clones, less than 95% of them singletons. Sequenced input: naive CD8+ T cells sorted from blood. The receptors were gathered from a young man in good health.

This clone has a handful of counts. The chain has TRBV21-1 and TRBJ2-5; the table names TRBD1, a call not compared with the DNA. TRBV21-1 is marked as a pseudogene. The CDR3 has 17 amino acids. The chain's CDR3 is CASSKSSGTGGGETQYF. In DNA form, the CDR3 reads TGTGCCAGCAGCAAATCTTCCGGGACAGGGGGCGGGGAGACCCAGTACTTC.

The V and J genes are TRBV2 and TRBJ2-5; 13 nucleotides line up with TRBD2. Looked up from germline, CDR1 is SNHLY and CDR2 is FYNNEI. With 4 bases clipped from V and 5 bases from J, the junction kept 7 bases outside the gene matches. The CDR3 contains 16 residues. DNA of the CDR3: TGTGCCAGCAGTGCGGGACTAGCGGGACTATGGGAGACCCAGTACTTC. Its translation: CASSAGLAGLWETQYF. Looking up the rest from reference TRBV2 and TRBJ2-5 gives the full variable domain: EPEVTQTPSHQVTQMGQEVILRCVPISNHLYFYWYRQILGQKVEFLVSFYNNEISEKSEIFDDQFSVERPDGSNFTLKIRSTKLEDSAMYFCASSAGLAGLWETQYFGPGTRLLVL.

The chain joins TRBV19 to TRBJ1-3; perhaps TRBD1 as D (5 bases). The germline V and J ends were trimmed by 8 bases and 0 bases, with 14 bases remaining between them. The CDR3 loop spans 15 amino acids. Germline assignment: CDR1 LNHDA and CDR2 SQIVND (reference sequence). CDR3 coding DNA: TGTGCCAGTGCCGGGACGGATAACTCTGGAAACACCATATATTTT. This encodes CASAGTDNSGNTIYF.

This clone was counted once. The chain joins TRBV4-1 to TRBJ2-2; D is perhaps TRBD1 (5 bases). The CDR3 has 14 amino acids. Germline CDR1 is MGHRA and CDR2 is YSYEKL. V gave up 4 bases and J gave up 5 bases, with 11 bases separating them. CDR3 DNA: TGCGCCAGCAGCCCTCGACAGATAACCGGGGAGCTGTTTTTT. Residues: CASSPRQITGELFF.

The genes are TRBV9 and TRBJ1-2, with TRBD1 as a possible D gene (5 bases). V was pared by 0 bases and J by 4 bases, with 22 bases between. This CDR3 contains 18 residues. Germline loops: CDR1 SGDLS, CDR2 YYNGEE. This CDR3 is CASSVAGTESSPAYGYTF. The CDR3 DNA sequence: TGTGCCAGCAGCGTAGCAGGGACTGAGTCCTCCCCTGCCTATGGCTACACCTTC.

Points on this clone: At the DNA level, this CDR3 is encoded by other sequences in the same sample as well. CDR3 residues: CASSQGGQTYEQYF. The CDR3 nucleotides are TGCGCCAGCAGCCAGGGGGGACAGACCTACGAGCAGTACTTC. The chain employs TRBV4-1 and TRBJ2-7, with D possibly TRBD1 on 7 matching bases. The germline CDR1 and CDR2 sequences are MGHRA and YSYEKL. The CDR3 runs to 14 residues. Trimming pared 3 bases from V and 2 bases from J, leaving 11 bases between.

The CDR3 bases are TGTGCCAGCAGCTTCGGGACCCAATACGAGCAGTACTTC. Its protein product is CASSFGTQYEQYF. The V gene is TRBV11-2, the J gene TRBJ2-7; D may correspond to TRBD1 or TRBD2 (5 bases each). The germline gives CDR1 SGHAT, CDR2 FQNNGV. Trimming pared 3 bases from V and 4 bases from J, leaving 10 bases between. The CDR3 is 13 residues long. Full variable domain (remainder filled in from reference TRBV11-2 and TRBJ2-7): EAGVAQSPRYKIIEKRQSVAFWCNPISGHATLYWYQQILGQGPKLLIQFQNNGVVDDSQLPKDRFSAERLKGVDSTLKIQPAKLEDSAVYLCASSFGTQYEQYFGPGTRLTVT.

V gene TRBV10-2 combines with J gene TRBJ2-7; the D gene is possibly TRBD1 (5 bases). CDR1 and CDR2 (germline): WSHSY, SAAADI. With 5 bases removed from V and 7 bases from J, the gap between germline ends came to 12 bases. The CDR3 is made up of 12 amino acids. The CDR3 protein is CASSSGSVEQYF. The CDR3, as DNA: TGCGCCAGCAGTTCAGGGTCTGTTGAGCAGTACTTC.

The CDR3 region has the DNA TGTGCCAGCAGCCCTTCATGGGGTACCACTGAAGCTTTCTTT. This codes for CASSPSWGTTEAFF. The V gene is TRBV5-5, the J gene TRBJ1-1; the D is unclear. The ends were cut back, 4 bases at V and 4 bases at J, with 14 bases in the middle. Germline V gene lookup returns CDR1 SGHKS and CDR2 YYEKEE (reference sequence). The CDR3 length is 14 residues.

V usage is TRBV14 and J usage is TRBJ2-1; D not resolved. The V gene lost 2 bases and the J gene lost 1 base, with 12 bases spanning the gap. The CDR3 consists of 16 residues. Germline CDR1 and CDR2: SGHDN and FVKESK. CDR3 amino acids: CASSQKLQISYNEQFF. The CDR3 DNA sequence: TGTGCCAGCAGCCAAAAATTACAAATTTCCTACAATGAGCAGTTCTTC.

The chain links TRBV19 to TRBJ2-4, with 9 bases that match TRBD1. Germline V CDR1 and CDR2: LNHDA, SQIVND (reference sequence). CDR3 length: 15 amino acids. Trimming at V came to 1 base and at J to 8 bases, leaving 6 bases not matched to a gene. CDR3 loop: CASSIGTGVVDIQYF. In DNA, the CDR3 is TGTGCCAGTAGTATAGGGACAGGGGTTGTGGACATTCAGTACTTC.